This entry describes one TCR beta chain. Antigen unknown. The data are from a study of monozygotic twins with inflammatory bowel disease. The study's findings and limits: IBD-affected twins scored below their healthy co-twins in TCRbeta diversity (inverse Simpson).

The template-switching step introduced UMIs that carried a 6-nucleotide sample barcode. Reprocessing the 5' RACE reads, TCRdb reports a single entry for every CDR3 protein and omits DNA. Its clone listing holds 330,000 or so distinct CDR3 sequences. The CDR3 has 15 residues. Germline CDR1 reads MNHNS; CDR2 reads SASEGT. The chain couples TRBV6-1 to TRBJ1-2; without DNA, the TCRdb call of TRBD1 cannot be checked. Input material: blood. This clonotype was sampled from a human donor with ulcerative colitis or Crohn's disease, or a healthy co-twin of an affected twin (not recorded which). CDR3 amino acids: CASSDLEGPAYGYTF.